One sample yielded the 8 T cell receptor beta chains listed below, sequenced in a study of CD8 T cells in ankylosing spondylitis. TCRdb independently ran MiXCR on the 5' RACE reads; one entry per CDR3 protein. Among some 130,000 distinct CDR3 sequences listed, around 15% were seen once. The sample taken for sequencing was blood, either unsorted or a sorted T cell fraction (not recorded which). These receptors were taken from a female donor with ankylosing spondylitis or in good health (not recorded which).

This clonotype has more than one count but fewer than ten. The chain carries TRBV9 and TRBJ1-3; D is perhaps TRBD1 (5 bases). The CDR3 totals 17 residues. V was cut by 1 base and J by 0 bases, with 14 bases left in between. Germline V gene data show CDR1 as SGDLS and CDR2 as YYNGEE. In DNA form, the CDR3 reads TGTGCCAGCAGCGTATCGGTACAGGCCTTCTCTGGAAACACCATATATTTT. Translation: CASSVSVQAFSGNTIYF.

CDR3 residues: CASSLGAGKQETQYF. In DNA form, the CDR3 reads TGTGCCAGCAGCTTAGGGGCGGGGAAACAAGAGACCCAGTACTTC. The chain employs TRBV11-3 and TRBJ2-5; tentative D call: TRBD2 (6 bases). Germline V gene sequence: CDR1 SGHNT, CDR2 YENEEA. V lost 1 base and J lost 2, with 11 bases in between. The CDR3 totals 15 residues.

In its sample, this clonotype was seen a few times. V usage is TRBV7-9 and J usage is TRBJ1-5; D remains unclear. Deletions cut 5 bases from V and 3 bases from J, with 11 bases between. From germline, CDR1 is SEHNR and CDR2 FQNEAQ (reference sequence). CDR3 size: 14 residues. The CDR3 DNA is TGTGCCAGCAGCCCGGCGCCGATCAATCAGCCCCAGCATTTT. As protein: CASSPAPINQPQHF. The full variable domain, its missing parts supplied by reference TRBV7-9 and TRBJ1-5, is DTGVSQNPRHKITKRGQNVTFRCDPISEHNRLYWYRQTLGQGPEFLTYFQNEAQLEKSRLLSDRFSAERPKGSFSTLEIQRTEQGDSAMYLCASSPAPINQPQHFGDGTRLSIL.

Many counts were recorded for this clonotype. The chain employs TRBV3-1 and TRBJ1-6, with D possibly being TRBD1 (5 bases). The CDR3 consists of 15 residues. Per the germline V gene, CDR1 is LGHDT and CDR2 is YNNKEL (reference sequence). Trimming shortened V by 7 bases and J by 11 bases, and 21 bases separated the two germline ends. CDR3 residues: CASTSLGQAYTPLHF. CDR3 coding DNA: TGTGCCAGCACCTCGTTGGGGCAGGCTTATACACCCCTCCACTTT.

In DNA form, the CDR3 reads TGTGCCAGCAGCCCGCCCGGTTCGCAGGGCTACACCTTC. This encodes CASSPPGSQGYTF. The chain employs TRBV7-9 and TRBJ1-2; D call uncertain. In germline, CDR1 is SEHNR, CDR2 FQNEAQ (reference sequence). CDR3 length: 13 residues. V lost 5 bases to trimming and J lost 8 bases, with 15 bases between them. The whole variable domain, remainder taken from reference TRBV7-9 and TRBJ1-2, is DTGVSQNPRHKITKRGQNVTFRCDPISEHNRLYWYRQTLGQGPEFLTYFQNEAQLEKSRLLSDRFSAERPKGSFSTLEIQRTEQGDSAMYLCASSPPGSQGYTFGSGTRLTVV.

Here the CDR3 DNA reads TGTGCCAGTAGTTTCTGGGGGGCAGCCTACGAGCAGTACTTC. Encoded protein: CASSFWGAAYEQYF. The chain uses TRBV19 and TRBJ2-7; D may be TRBD1 or TRBD2 (6 bases each). The V gene's germline CDR1 is LNHDA and CDR2 SQIVND (reference sequence). The CDR3 length is 14 residues. Deletions cut 5 bases from V and 2 bases from J, with 13 bases between. The full variable domain, with the rest looked up from reference TRBV19 and TRBJ2-7, is DGGITQSPKYLFRKEGQNVTLSCEQNLNHDAMYWYRQDPGQGLRLIYYSQIVNDFQKGDIAEGYSVSREKKESFPLTVTSAQKNPTAFYLCASSFWGAAYEQYFGPGTRLTVT.

The table lists this clonotype with a few counts. The V call is TRBV4-2, the J call TRBJ2-3; no clear D gene. V dropped 3 bases and J dropped 6 bases, with 13 bases sitting between them. From germline, CDR1 is LGHNA and CDR2 YNFKEQ. CDR3 length: 14 residues. The chain's CDR3 is CASSQGPEKDTQYF. The CDR3 DNA is TGTGCCAGCAGCCAGGGCCCCGAGAAGGATACGCAGTATTTT.

V is TRBV5-1 and J is TRBJ2-1; D remains unclear. V lost 4 bases and J lost 7, with 9 bases in between. CDR3 size: 12 residues. Germline CDR1 SGHRS, CDR2 YFSETQ. The CDR3 bases are TGCGCCAGCAGCGCGGCCCTGAATGAGCAGTTCTTC. Its protein product is CASSAALNEQFF.